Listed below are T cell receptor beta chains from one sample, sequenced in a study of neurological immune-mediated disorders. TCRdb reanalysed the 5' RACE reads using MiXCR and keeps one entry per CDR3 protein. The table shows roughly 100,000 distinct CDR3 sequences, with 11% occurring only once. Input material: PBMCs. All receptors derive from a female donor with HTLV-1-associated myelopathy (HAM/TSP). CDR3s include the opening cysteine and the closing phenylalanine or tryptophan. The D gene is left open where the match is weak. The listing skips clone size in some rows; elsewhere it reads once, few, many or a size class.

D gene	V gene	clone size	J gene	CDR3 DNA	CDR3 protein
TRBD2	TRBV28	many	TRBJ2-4	TGTGCCAGCTTCAGCGGGGGCCCAAGTCACATTCAGTACTTC	CASFSGGPSHIQYF
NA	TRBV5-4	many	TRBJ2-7	TGTGCCAGCAGCCCTCCGGCACACTACGAGCAGTACTTC	CASSPPAHYEQYF
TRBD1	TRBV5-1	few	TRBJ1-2	TGCGCCAGCAGCTCCCGGGACAGGGGAGACTATGGCTACACCTTC	CASSSRDRGDYGYTF
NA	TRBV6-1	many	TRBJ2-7	TGTGCCAGCAGGGACTTCTACGAGCAGTACTTC	CASRDFYEQYF
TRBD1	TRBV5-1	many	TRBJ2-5	TGCGCCAGCAGCCGAGAAAAGGGACAGGGACAAGAGACCCAGTACTTC	CASSREKGQGQETQYF
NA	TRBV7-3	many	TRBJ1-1	TGTGCCAGCAGCTTAGGCCCGGGGAGAACTGAAGCTTTCTTT	CASSLGPGRTEAFF
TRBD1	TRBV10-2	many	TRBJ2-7	TGCGCCAGCAGTGAACCACAGGGGAAAGCTTACGAGCAGTACTTC	CASSEPQGKAYEQYF
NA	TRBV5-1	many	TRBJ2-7	TGCGCCAGCAGCTTGTCGGGGAGCTCCTACGAGCAGTACTTC	CASSLSGSSYEQYF
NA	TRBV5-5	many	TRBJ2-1	TGTGCCAGCAGCTGGCGGGAAAGCTCCTACAATGAGCAGTTCTTC	CASSWRESSYNEQFF
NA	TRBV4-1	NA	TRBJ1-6	TGCGCCAGCAGCCCCGGGACACGGATCGAGAGTCACGATTCACCCCTCCACTTT	CASSPGTRIESHDSPLHF
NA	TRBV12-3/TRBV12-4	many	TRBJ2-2	TGTGCCAGCAGCCAGATGCGAACCGGGGAGCTGTTTTTT	CASSQMRTGELFF
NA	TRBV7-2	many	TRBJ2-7	TGTGCCAGCAGCTTAGGGCCAACGAGCGAGCAGTACTTC	CASSLGPTSEQYF
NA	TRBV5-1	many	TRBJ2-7	TGCGCCAGCTCCATTATTAGCGGAAGCTACGAGCAGTACTTC	CASSIISGSYEQYF
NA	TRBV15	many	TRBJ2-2	TGTGCCACCAGCAGAGATAGGGACATCGTCCTCACCGGGGAGCTGTTTTTT	CATSRDRDIVLTGELFF
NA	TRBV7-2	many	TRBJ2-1	TGTGCCAGCAGCACTTATACAGGGACGTGGTTCTTC	CASSTYTGTWFF
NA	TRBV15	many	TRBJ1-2	TGTGCCACCAGCAGAGGTCGTGGGACGGACTATGGCTACACCTTC	CATSRGRGTDYGYTF
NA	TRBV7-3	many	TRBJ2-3	TGTGCCAGCAGCTTAACGGCTCTTGGTACGCAGTATTTT	CASSLTALGTQYF
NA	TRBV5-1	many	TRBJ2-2	TGCGCCAGCAGCTTGGCCACAGGGTTGTCCGGGGAGCTGTTTTTT	CASSLATGLSGELFF
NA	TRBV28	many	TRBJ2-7	TGTGCCACCACAAGCAGTATCCTAGGCAGCTACGAGCAGTACTTC	CATTSSILGSYEQYF
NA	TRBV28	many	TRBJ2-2	TGTGCCAGCTATAACACCGGGGAGCTGTTTTTT	CASYNTGELFF
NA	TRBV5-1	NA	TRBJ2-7	TGCGCCAGCAGCTTGGAGGGACAATCTGTGAGAGAGCAGTACTTC	CASSLEGQSVREQYF
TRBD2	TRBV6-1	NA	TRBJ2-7	TGTGCCAGCACCGGGGGGGCCAGTGAGCAGTACTTC	CASTGGASEQYF
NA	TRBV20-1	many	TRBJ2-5	TGCAGTGCTAGGACAGGCCAAGAGACCCAGTACTTC	CSARTGQETQYF
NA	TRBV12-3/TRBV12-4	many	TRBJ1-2	TGTGCCAGCAGTTCCCTCAGAAAACTTAACTATGGCTACACCTTC	CASSSLRKLNYGYTF
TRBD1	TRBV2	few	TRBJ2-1	TGTGCCAGCAACAGGGGGGACGGGGGCAATGAGCAGTTCTTC	CASNRGDGGNEQFF
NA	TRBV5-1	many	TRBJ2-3	TGCGCCAGCAGCTGGAGCACAGATACGCAGTATTTT	CASSWSTDTQYF
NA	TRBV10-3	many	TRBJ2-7	TGTGCCATCAGGAAATCAGGACGGTCCTACGAGCAGTACTTC	CAIRKSGRSYEQYF
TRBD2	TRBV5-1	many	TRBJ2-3	TGCGCCAGCAGCTTGGACGTAGCGGGGGGACCTTCGGTCGGTACGCAGTATTTT	CASSLDVAGGPSVGTQYF
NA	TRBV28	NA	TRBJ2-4	TGTGCCAGCAGTTTCCAGGGGGAGGCGTACTTC	CASSFQGEAYF
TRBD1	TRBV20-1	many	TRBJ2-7	TGCAGTGCTAGTGGACAGGGTTTTTACGAGCAGTACTTC	CSASGQGFYEQYF
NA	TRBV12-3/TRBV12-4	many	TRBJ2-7	TGTGCCAGCAGTTCCTTAGGACGGACTACCTACGAGCAGTACTTC	CASSSLGRTTYEQYF
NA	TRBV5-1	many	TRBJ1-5	TGCGCCAGCAGCTTGCTTGGCGGAAATCAGCCCCAGCATTTT	CASSLLGGNQPQHF
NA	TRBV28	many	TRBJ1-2	TGTGCCAGCAGAACAGGGATTGGAGGCTATGGCTACACCTTC	CASRTGIGGYGYTF
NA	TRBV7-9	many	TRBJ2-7	TGTGCCAGCAGCTTTGGGCCGGGCACCTACGAGCAGTACTTC	CASSFGPGTYEQYF
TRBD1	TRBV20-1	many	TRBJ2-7	TGCAGTGCTCAGGACAGGCTTTGGGAGCAGTACTTC	CSAQDRLWEQYF
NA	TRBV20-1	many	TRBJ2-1	TGCAGTGCTGGCCCTATCGGGCGGAGTTATTGGGAGCAATTCTTC	CSAGPIGRSYWEQFF
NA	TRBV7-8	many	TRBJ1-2	TGTGCCAGCAGCTTTCCCCAGGAACCTTGCACCTTC	CASSFPQEPCTF
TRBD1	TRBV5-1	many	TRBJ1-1	TGCGCCAGCAGCGTACCGGGACAGAACTCTGAAGCTTTCTTT	CASSVPGQNSEAFF
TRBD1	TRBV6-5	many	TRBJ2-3	TGTGCCAGCAGGGGACAGGGCCCAGATACGCAGTATTTT	CASRGQGPDTQYF
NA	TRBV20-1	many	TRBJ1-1	TGCAGTGCTCAAACGACTGAGAGGGGGGGCACTGAAGCTTTCTTT	CSAQTTERGGTEAFF
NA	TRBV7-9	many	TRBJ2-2	TGTGCCAGCAGCTCCGACTGGAACACCGGGGAGCTGTTTTTT	CASSSDWNTGELFF
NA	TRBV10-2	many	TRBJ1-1	TGCGCCAGCGGGGGGCTCCCCAATTTGAACACTGAAGCTTTCTTT	CASGGLPNLNTEAFF
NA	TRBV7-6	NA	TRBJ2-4	TGTGCCAGCAGCCTACAGGGTTTCCCAAACATTCAGTACTTC	CASSLQGFPNIQYF
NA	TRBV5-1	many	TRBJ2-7	TGCGCCAGCAGCTGGCAGGTGGGGATCTACGAGCAGTACTTC	CASSWQVGIYEQYF
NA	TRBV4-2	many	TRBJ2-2	TGTGCCAGCAGCCAAGAAGGGCCCGGGGAGCTGTTTTTT	CASSQEGPGELFF
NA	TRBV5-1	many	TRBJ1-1	TGCGCCAGCAGCTTGGTACAGGGCCAGGGTCAAAACACTGAAGCTTTCTTT	CASSLVQGQGQNTEAFF
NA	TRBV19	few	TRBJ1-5	TGTGCCAGTAGCGGAACCTGGGAGAATCAGCCCCAGCATTTT	CASSGTWENQPQHF
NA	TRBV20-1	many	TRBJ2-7	TGCAGTGCTAGAGATCTGGGGCAGGGAACCTACGAGCAGTACTTC	CSARDLGQGTYEQYF